This TCR beta chain was captured by sequencing in a study of T cell responses to AZD1222 COVID-19 vaccine. The V gene's germline CDR1 is MGHDK and CDR2 SYGVNS. The CDR3 spans 14 residues. V was clipped by 6 bases and J by 6 bases, with 12 bases between them. This table comes from immunoSEQ multiplex PCR, and its TCRdb copy is limited to in-frame clones, with some not included. The sample lists approximately 150,000 clones, 92% occurring once. The TCR originated in an adult in good health. The source was peripheral blood, collected on day 0 of MenACWY control vaccination. This chain uses TRBV25-1 with TRBJ1-6; perhaps TRBD1 as D (5 bases). The CDR3: CASRGGTANSPLHF. The CDR3 coding sequence is TGTGCCAGCAGGGGGGGGACGGCTAATTCACCCCTCCACTTT.